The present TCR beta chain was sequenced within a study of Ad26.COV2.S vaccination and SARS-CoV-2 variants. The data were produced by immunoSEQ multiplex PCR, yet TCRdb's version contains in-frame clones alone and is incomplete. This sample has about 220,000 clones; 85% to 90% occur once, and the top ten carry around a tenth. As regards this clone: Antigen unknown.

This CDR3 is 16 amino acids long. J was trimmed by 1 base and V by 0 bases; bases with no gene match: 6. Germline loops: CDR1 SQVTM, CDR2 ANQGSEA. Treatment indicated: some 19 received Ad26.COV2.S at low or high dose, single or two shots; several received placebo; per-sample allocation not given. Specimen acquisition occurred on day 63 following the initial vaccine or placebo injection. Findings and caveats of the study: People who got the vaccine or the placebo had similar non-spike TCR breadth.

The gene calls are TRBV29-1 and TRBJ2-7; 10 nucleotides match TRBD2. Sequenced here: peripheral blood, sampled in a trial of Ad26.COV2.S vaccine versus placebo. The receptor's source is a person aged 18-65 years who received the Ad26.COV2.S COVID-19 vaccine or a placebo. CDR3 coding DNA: TGCAGCGTTGAAGAGCGGAGACTAGCGGGTTCCTACGAGCAGTACTTC. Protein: CSVEERRLAGSYEQYF.